The present T cell receptor beta chain was sequenced within a study (dated by TCRdb to about 2016). About the investigation overall: The research examined where HIV persistence comes from in people whose immune systems controlled HIV infection without treatment.

Library preparation used 5' RACE. TCRdb names Illumina HiSeq 2000 as the instrument used. TCRdb trimmed the raw reads at Q25, called clones with MiXCR and kept productive beta chains. Rows with a matching CDR3 protein are joined into one entry that keeps the most common DNA and genes. This sample is represented by fewer than 950 distinct CDR3 sequences; about 9% of them were singletons. The ten largest clonotypes hold approximately 24% of the sample. Relative to germline, V is 6 bases shorter and J is 2 bases shorter, with 8 bases between their ends. CDR1 and CDR2 are read off the germline V gene as ENHRY and SYGVKD. The CDR3 goes from the cysteine to the phenylalanine over 13 residues. The retained sequence is limited to the CDR3, 39 bases, with the frame set at the first base. A word on this clonotype: The antigen it recognizes is unknown. No base-level quality is on record; no much larger clone is a single base apart.

The receptor was isolated from a male donor with HIV. This sequence uses TRBV10-3 and TRBJ1-3; 6 matching bases give a weak D call of TRBD1. The sample consisted of total memory T cells from blood PBMCs. Reading the label with the study, this specimen's cell subset or site is: transitional memory CD4+ T cells. The nucleotide sequence is TGTGCCATCAGACAGGGAGCTGGAAACACCATATATTTT. This gives the protein CAIRQGAGNTIYF.